This is a list of T cell receptor beta chains from one sample in a study of response to subunit inactivated influenza vaccine. MiXCR was run by TCRdb on the RT-PCR reads, yielding one entry per CDR3 protein. The sample lists approximately 300,000 distinct CDR3 sequences, over 20% occurring once. Sample: PBMCs from blood, taken roughly 20 months after vaccination. These receptors were collected from a man aged 50 to 75 who received an inactivated influenza vaccine. Each CDR3 is given with its conserved first and last residue.

TRBV20-1 CSASTRQPPWDEQFF
TRBV30 CALGGYNEQFF
TRBV6-1 CASSKRETGLSPLHF
TRBV5-1 CASSTGAGLVTEAFF
TRBV7-6 CASSWSNSYEQYF
TRBV7-9 CASSRTGLASEKLFF
TRBV7-9 CASSLQQGGLYNEQFF
TRBV5-1 CASSLGSGANVLTF
TRBV20-1 CSARGSGGAGTQYF
TRBV28 CASSFPVDPSTDTQYF
TRBV29-1 CSVVGPHRGGEKLFF
TRBV29-1 CSVGTGNSPLHF
TRBV5-1 CASSLAPGNTEAFF
TRBV20-1 CSVGQGIDEKLFF
TRBV11-2 CASSLTRLAGGITGELFF
TRBV12-3/TRBV12-4 CASRKTGTYGYTF